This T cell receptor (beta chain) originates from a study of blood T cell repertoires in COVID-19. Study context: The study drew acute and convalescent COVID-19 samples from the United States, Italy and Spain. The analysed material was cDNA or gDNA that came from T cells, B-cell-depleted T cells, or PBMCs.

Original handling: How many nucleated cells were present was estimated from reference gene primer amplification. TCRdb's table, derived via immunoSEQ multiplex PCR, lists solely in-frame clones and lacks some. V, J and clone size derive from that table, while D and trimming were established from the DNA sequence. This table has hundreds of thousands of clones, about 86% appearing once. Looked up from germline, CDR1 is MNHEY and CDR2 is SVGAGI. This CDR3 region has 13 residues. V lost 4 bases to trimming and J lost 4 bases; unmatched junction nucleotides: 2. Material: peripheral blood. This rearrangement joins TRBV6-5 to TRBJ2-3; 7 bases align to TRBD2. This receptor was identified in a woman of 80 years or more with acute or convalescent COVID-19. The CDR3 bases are TGTGCCAGCAGTTTCGGGAGGTCAGATACGCAGTATTTT. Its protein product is CASSFGRSDTQYF.